The clone carrying this TCR beta chain was detected many times. This sample was taken from a study of T-cell reconstitution after alpha-beta-depleted transplantation in children. Germline CDR1 SQVTM, CDR2 ANQGSEA. The CDR3 is 15 amino acids. Trimming took 0 bases from V and 5 from J; bases not matched to a gene: 7. Researchers prepared the TCRbeta library using unique molecular identifiers, the study reports. TCRdb re-derived calls from the PCR reads in MiXCR, one entry per CDR3 protein. The repertoire has about 270,000 distinct CDR3 sequences, nearly 10% of them found once; the top ten carry roughly a tenth.

The starting material was PBMCs from the stem cell graft donor, obtained from the stem cell graft. The V call is TRBV29-1, the J call TRBJ2-7; TRBD1 matches at 10 bases. This TCR came from a human donor who donated a stem cell graft to a child with SCID. For the CDR3, the DNA is TGCAGCGTTGAAGACAGGGGACAGGGGCACAACGAGCAGTACTTC. Amino acids: CSVEDRGQGHNEQYF.